This T cell receptor beta chain derives from a study of T-cell reconstitution after alpha-beta-depleted transplantation in children. This clonotype was observed a handful of times. Unique molecular identifiers were incorporated during preparation of the TCRbeta library. TCRdb called the PCR reads again in MiXCR, with one record for every CDR3 protein. The table lists over 400,000 distinct CDR3 sequences, around 12% of them singletons, with about 5.6% in the top ten. With V trimmed by 4 bases and J by 5 bases, 9 bases remained unmatched. This CDR3 is 14 amino acids long. Germline V gives CDR1 SGHRS, CDR2 YFSETQ.

The chain couples TRBV5-1 to TRBJ2-7, with 7 bases identical to TRBD1. Here the sequenced sample was PBMCs from the stem cell graft donor, taken from the stem cell graft. The TCR originated in a human donor who donated a stem cell graft to a child with combined immunodeficiency. CDR3 loop: CASSLPRDSDEQYF. The CDR3 region has the DNA TGCGCCAGCAGCCTCCCCAGGGACAGTGACGAGCAGTACTTC.